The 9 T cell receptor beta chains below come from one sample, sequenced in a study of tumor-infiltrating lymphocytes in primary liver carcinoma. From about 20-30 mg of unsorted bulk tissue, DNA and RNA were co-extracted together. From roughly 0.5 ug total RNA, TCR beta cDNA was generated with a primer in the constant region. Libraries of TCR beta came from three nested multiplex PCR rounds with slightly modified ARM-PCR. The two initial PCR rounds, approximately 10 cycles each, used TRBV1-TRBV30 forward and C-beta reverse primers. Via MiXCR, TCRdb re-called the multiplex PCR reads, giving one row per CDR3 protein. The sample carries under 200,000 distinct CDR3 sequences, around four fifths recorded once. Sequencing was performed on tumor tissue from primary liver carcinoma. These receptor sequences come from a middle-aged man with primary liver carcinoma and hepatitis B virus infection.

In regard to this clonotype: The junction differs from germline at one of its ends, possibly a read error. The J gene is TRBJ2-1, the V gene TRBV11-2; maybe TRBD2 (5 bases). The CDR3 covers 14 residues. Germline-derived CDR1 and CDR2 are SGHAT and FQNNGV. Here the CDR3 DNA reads TGTGCCATCACCTTATCTAGCCGGGTCGATGAACAGTTCTTC. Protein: CAITLSSRVDEQFF. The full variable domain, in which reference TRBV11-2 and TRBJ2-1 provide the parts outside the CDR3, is EAGVAQSPRYKIIEKRQSVAFWCNPISGHATLYWYQQILGQGPKLLIQFQNNGVVDDSQLPKDRFSAERLKGVDSTLKIQPAKLEDSAVYLCAITLSSRVDEQFFGPGTRLTVL.

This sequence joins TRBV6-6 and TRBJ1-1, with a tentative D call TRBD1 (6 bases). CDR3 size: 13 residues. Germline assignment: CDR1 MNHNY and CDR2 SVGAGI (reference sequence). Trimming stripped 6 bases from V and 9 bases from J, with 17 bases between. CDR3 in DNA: TGTGCCAGCAGCAGAGGGGGGACTACCCAAGCTTTCTTT. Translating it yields CASSRGGTTQAFF.

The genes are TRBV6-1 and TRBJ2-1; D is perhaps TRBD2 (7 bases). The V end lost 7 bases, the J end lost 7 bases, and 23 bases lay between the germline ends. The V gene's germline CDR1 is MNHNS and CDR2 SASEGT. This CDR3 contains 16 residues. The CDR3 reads CASTLSWGGPGNEQFF. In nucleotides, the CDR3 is TGTGCCAGCACACTCAGTTGGGGGGGGCCCGGGAATGAGCAGTTCTTC.

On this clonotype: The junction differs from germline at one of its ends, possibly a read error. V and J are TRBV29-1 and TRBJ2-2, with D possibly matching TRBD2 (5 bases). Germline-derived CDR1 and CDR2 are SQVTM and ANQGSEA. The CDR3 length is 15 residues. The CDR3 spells CSVVVSVGRTGELLF. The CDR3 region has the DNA TGCAGCGTTGTGGTGAGTGTAGGGCGAACCGGGGAGCTGCTTTTT.

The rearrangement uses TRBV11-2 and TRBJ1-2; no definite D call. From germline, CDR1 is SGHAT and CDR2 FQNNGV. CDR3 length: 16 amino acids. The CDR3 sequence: CPSSLEGGREILGYTF. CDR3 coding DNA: TGTCCGAGCAGTTTAGAGGGAGGACGGGAGATCCTGGGCTACACCTTC.

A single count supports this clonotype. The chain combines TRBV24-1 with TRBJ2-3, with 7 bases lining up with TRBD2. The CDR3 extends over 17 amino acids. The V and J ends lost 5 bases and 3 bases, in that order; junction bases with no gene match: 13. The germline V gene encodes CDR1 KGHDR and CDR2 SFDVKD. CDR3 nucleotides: TGTGCCACCAGTGGTGACCGGACCAGCGGGAAGACAGATACGCAGTATTTT. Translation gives CATSGDRTSGKTDTQYF.

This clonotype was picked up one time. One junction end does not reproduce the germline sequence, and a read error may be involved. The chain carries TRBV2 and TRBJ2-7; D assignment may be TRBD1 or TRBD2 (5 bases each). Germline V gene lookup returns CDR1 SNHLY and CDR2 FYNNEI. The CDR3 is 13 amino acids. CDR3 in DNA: TGTGACAGCAGTCCAGGGACGCCCTACGAGCAGTACTTC. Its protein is CDSSPGTPYEQYF.

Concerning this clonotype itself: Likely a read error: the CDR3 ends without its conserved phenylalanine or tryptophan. The CDR3 region has the DNA TGTGCCAGCGGTATGACAGCGGGAAATCAACCCCAGCATTTG. Protein product: CASGMTAGNQPQHL. The chain combines TRBV7-8 with TRBJ1-5, with D perhaps matching TRBD1 (5 bases). From germline, CDR1 is SGHVS and CDR2 FQNEAQ. The CDR3 extends over 14 amino acids.

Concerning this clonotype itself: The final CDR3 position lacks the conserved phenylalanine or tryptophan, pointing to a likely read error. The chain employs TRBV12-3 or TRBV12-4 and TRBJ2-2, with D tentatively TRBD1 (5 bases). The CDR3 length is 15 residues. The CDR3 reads CDSNLVLGHGGELFY. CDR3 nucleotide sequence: TGTGACAGCAATTTAGTTCTGGGGCACGGGGGGGAGCTGTTTTAT.